This T cell receptor (beta chain) comes out of a study of T cell clones after liver transplantation. Study background: In this trial, immunosuppression withdrawal was attempted within 2 years of liver transplant.

Whole-study findings and limits: A significant post-transplant drop in circulating graft-donor-reactive CD4 TCRbeta sequences occurred in most of the 8 subjects.

Of note for this clone: What it recognizes is unknown.

TCRdb's table, derived via immunoSEQ multiplex PCR, lists solely in-frame clones and lacks some. The data hold about 99,000 clones, with 82% observed a single time. This CDR3 region has 13 residues. In germline, CDR1 is MNHEY, CDR2 SMNVEV (reference sequence). The junction had 3 bases not matched to a gene; V was cut back by 8 bases and J by 2 bases. The V and J genes are TRBV27 and TRBJ2-7, with TRBD2 identical over 10 bases. The sample was CD4+ T cells from blood, taken before liver transplant. This TCR derives from a human donor who received a liver transplant. This CDR3 reads CASSSGGAYEQYF. CDR3 DNA: TGTGCCAGCTCAAGCGGGGGGGCCTACGAGCAGTACTTC.